The 28 T cell receptor beta chains reported below all come from one sample, sequenced in a study of blood T cell repertoires in COVID-19. The method was immunoSEQ multiplex PCR; TCRdb's version includes in-frame clones alone and lacks a portion of them. The table lists some 110,000 clones, over 65% of them singletons, with 6% to 6.5% in the top ten. Sequenced input: peripheral blood. The receptors originated from a man older than 75 with COVID-19, enrolled during active disease.

The chain combines TRBV3-1 (or the pseudogene TRBV3-2) with TRBJ1-4, with 9 bases fitting TRBD1. V was clipped by 1 base and J by 14 bases; unmatched bases: 5. This CDR3 contains 13 residues. Germline V gene lookup returns CDR1 LGHDT and CDR2 YNNKEL (reference sequence). CDR3 protein: CASSQVQGAGLFF. CDR3 in DNA: TGTGCCAGCAGCCAAGTACAGGGGGCAGGGCTGTTTTTT.

With respect to this clone: Its ends do not fully match the called genes, so a read error is possible. The chain employs TRBV2 and TRBJ2-4; the match to TRBD2 covers 10 bases. CDR3 length: 15 amino acids. Looked up from germline, CDR1 is SNHLY and CDR2 is FYNNEI. CDR3 in amino acids: CASSALAGDGVKVVF. The CDR3 nucleotides read TGTGCCAGCAGTGCCCTAGCGGGAGATGGGGTGAAAGTGGTCTTC.

The rearrangement uses TRBV6-5 and TRBJ2-7, with D uncertain. CDR1 MNHEY and CDR2 SVGAGI come from the germline V gene. The CDR3 has 14 amino acids. Trimming shortened V by 6 bases and J by 0 bases, and 12 bases separated the two germline ends. CDR3: CASRPGLSSYEQYF. CDR3 DNA: TGTGCCAGCAGGCCGGGTCTGAGCTCCTACGAGCAGTACTTC.

This sequence joins TRBV27 and TRBJ2-7; D remains unclear. Per the germline V gene, CDR1 is MNHEY and CDR2 is SMNVEV (reference sequence). Trimming removed 3 bases from V and 3 bases from J, with 3 bases in between. The CDR3 spans 11 residues. CDR3 sequence reads: CASSFLYEQYF. As DNA, the CDR3 is TGTGCCAGCAGTTTCCTCTACGAGCAGTACTTC.

This clone was seen a few times. V is TRBV7-8 and J is TRBJ2-7, with 8 bases identical to TRBD1. Germline values: CDR1 SGHVS, CDR2 FQNEAQ. The CDR3 covers 14 residues. V trimming: 8 bases; J trimming: 1 base; junction bases outside the gene matches: 7. CDR3 in DNA: TGTGCCAGCCGGGACAGGCGGCCGTCCTACGAGCAGTACTTC. This codes for CASRDRRPSYEQYF.

This chain uses TRBV9 with TRBJ2-2, with 10 bases matching TRBD2. CDR3 length: 19 residues. Germline loops: CDR1 SGDLS, CDR2 YYNGEE. The junction had 12 bases not matched to a gene; V was cut back by 4 bases and J by 0 bases. CDR3 DNA: TGTGCCAGCAGCTACGTAGTGGATAGCGGGAGGCCGAACACCGGGGAGCTGTTTTTT. It specifies CASSYVVDSGRPNTGELFF.

The J gene is TRBJ2-6, the V gene TRBV5-3; tentatively, D is TRBD1 (7 bases). TRBV5-3 is an open reading frame, and its role is uncertain. V dropped 3 bases and J dropped 0 bases, with 22 bases sitting between them. This CDR3 spans 20 amino acids. This chain's CDR3 is CARSSMTPGQTSSGANVLTF. The DNA for the CDR3 is TGTGCCAGAAGCTCAATGACGCCGGGACAGACTAGCTCTGGGGCCAACGTCCTGACTTTC.

The V call is TRBV7-9, the J call TRBJ1-4; 9 bases line up with TRBD1. The V segment lost 4 bases and the J segment 11 bases; nucleotides outside the gene matches: 11. Germline V gives CDR1 SEHNR, CDR2 FQNEAQ (reference sequence). This CDR3 is 15 amino acids long. Here the CDR3 reads CASSSQGAPAEKLFF. For the CDR3, the DNA is TGTGCCAGCAGCTCACAGGGGGCCCCCGCGGAGAAACTGTTTTTT.

The CDR3 loop is CASSVATGGDYGYTF. The CDR3 region has the DNA TGTGCCAGCAGCGTAGCTACCGGGGGGGACTATGGCTACACCTTC. This chain uses TRBV9 with TRBJ1-2, with a weak D call TRBD1 (5 bases). The germline gives CDR1 SGDLS, CDR2 YYNGEE. The CDR3 spans 15 residues. Trimming left V 0 bases short and J 3 bases short, with 12 bases between. Variable domain in full (rest from reference TRBV9 and TRBJ1-2): DSGVTQTPKHLITATGQRVTLRCSPRSGDLSVYWYQQSLDQGLQFLIQYYNGEERAKGNILERFSAQQFPDLHSELNLSSLELGDSALYFCASSVATGGDYGYTFGSGTRLTVV.

This clone has only one observation. The chain uses TRBV9 and TRBJ2-3, with 10 bases aligning to TRBD2. The germline V gene has CDR1 SGDLS and CDR2 YYNGEE. This CDR3 has 15 amino acids. V lost 7 bases, J lost 2 bases, and 7 bases stayed unmatched. The CDR3 spells CASSSLAGITDTQYF. The CDR3 DNA sequence: TGTGCCAGCTCCTCACTAGCGGGAATCACAGATACGCAGTATTTT.

This chain links TRBV5-1 with TRBJ2-5, with 11 bases that match TRBD1. The CDR3 is 16 amino acids. V shed 4 bases and J 1 base; nucleotides not matched to a gene: 6. Germline V gene data show CDR1 as SGHRS and CDR2 as YFSETQ. CDR3 in DNA: TGCGCCAGCAGCCAAGGACAGGGGGCAGCCCAAGAGACCCAGTACTTC. It translates to CASSQGQGAAQETQYF.

The chain carries TRBV4-1 and TRBJ2-3; possible D gene TRBD2, 6 bases. The CDR3 sequence is 17 residues long. Trimming removed 3 bases from V and 8 bases from J, with 24 bases in between. CDR1 MGHRA and CDR2 YSYEKL come from the germline V gene. The CDR3 loop is CASSQISGDLGRGTQYF. The CDR3 nucleotides are TGCGCCAGCAGCCAGATCTCGGGGGACCTAGGAAGGGGTACGCAGTATTTT.

This clone was detected only a few times. The chain employs TRBV7-2 and TRBJ1-2; unclear D gene. Germline CDR1 reads SGHTA; CDR2 reads FQGNSA. This CDR3 spans 16 amino acids. V lost 5 bases, J lost 4 bases, and 20 bases lay in between. CDR3 amino acids: CASSPLTGSAIYGYTF. The CDR3 nucleotides read TGTGCCAGCAGCCCGCTGACCGGGTCAGCGATCTATGGCTACACCTTC.

This clone was picked up a small number of times. V gene TRBV18 combines with J gene TRBJ2-7; D perhaps matches TRBD1 (6 bases). This CDR3 region has 12 residues. V lost 3 bases to trimming and J lost 7 bases, with 10 bases between them. Germline loops: CDR1 KGHSH, CDR2 LQKENI. The CDR3 loop is CASSPQGTEQYF. The CDR3 coding sequence is TGTGCCAGCTCACCTCAGGGGACGGAGCAGTACTTC.

The chain couples TRBV11-1 to TRBJ1-1; 8 bases line up with TRBD1. The V and J ends lost 5 bases and 6 bases, in that order; junction bases with no gene match: 2. CDR1 is SGHAT, CDR2 FQDESV, per germline (reference sequence). This CDR3 comprises 12 residues. CDR3 sequence: CASSPDRAEAFF. The CDR3 DNA sequence: TGTGCCAGCAGCCCGGACAGGGCTGAAGCTTTCTTT.

This clone appeared many times. The genes are TRBV4-3 and TRBJ2-6; the D is unclear. Trimming pared 4 bases from V and 0 bases from J, leaving 7 bases between. There are 15 residues in the CDR3. Per the germline V gene, CDR1 is LGHNA and CDR2 is YSLEER. Written as DNA, the CDR3 is TGCGCCAGCAGCCTAGATAGCTCTGGGGCCAACGTCCTGACTTTC. It codes for CASSLDSSGANVLTF.

This rearrangement joins TRBV28 to TRBJ2-2; 12 bases align to TRBD1. Germline values: CDR1 MDHEN, CDR2 SYDVKM. This CDR3 region has 17 residues. J was trimmed by 6 bases and V by 6 bases; bases with no gene match: 11. The DNA of the CDR3 is TGTGCCAGCAGCCCAGGGGCGGGACAGGGGGCTGCCGGGGAGCTGTTTTTT. As protein: CASSPGAGQGAAGELFF.

V usage is TRBV3-1 (or the pseudogene TRBV3-2) and J usage is TRBJ2-1; 12 bases line up with TRBD2. CDR1 is LGHDT, CDR2 YNNKEL, per germline (reference sequence). CDR3 length: 16 residues. V lost 1 base and J lost 7; bases outside the gene matches: 5. The CDR3 spells CASSQGGLAGMNEQFF. In DNA form, the CDR3 reads TGTGCCAGCAGCCAAGGAGGACTAGCGGGAATGAATGAGCAGTTCTTC.

In its sample, this clone was seen a few times. This chain links TRBV9 with TRBJ2-1, with 10 bases fitting TRBD2. V was clipped by 1 base and J by 4 bases; unmatched bases: 8. Germline CDR1 is SGDLS and CDR2 is YYNGEE. The CDR3 has 17 amino acids. The CDR3 DNA follows: TGTGCCAGCAGCGTACCCCGGACTAGCGGATGGTACAATGAGCAGTTCTTC. The encoded protein is CASSVPRTSGWYNEQFF.

The V and J genes are TRBV11-3 and TRBJ1-1, with D tentatively TRBD1 (6 bases). V was cut by 5 bases and J by 3 bases, with 16 bases left in between. The CDR3 length is 15 residues. CDR1 is SGHNT, CDR2 YENEEA, per germline. The CDR3, as DNA: TGTGCCAGCAGCCTCCTGGGGGCAAAGGACACTGAAGCTTTCTTT. Protein product: CASSLLGAKDTEAFF. Variable domain in full (rest from reference TRBV11-3 and TRBJ1-1): EAGVVQSPRYKIIEKKQPVAFWCNPISGHNTLYWYLQNLGQGPELLIRYENEEAVDDSQLPKDRFSAERLKGVDSTLKIQPAELGDSAVYLCASSLLGAKDTEAFFGQGTRLTVV.

V is TRBV7-9 and J is TRBJ2-7, with 7 positions matching TRBD2. Trimming at V came to 4 bases and at J to 2 bases, leaving 5 bases not matched to a gene. This CDR3 has 14 residues. Germline values: CDR1 SEHNR, CDR2 FQNEAQ (reference sequence). The CDR3 spells CASSSGLVAYEQYF. CDR3 bases: TGTGCCAGCAGCTCCGGACTAGTAGCCTACGAGCAGTACTTC.

The chain combines TRBV28 with TRBJ1-1; 8 nucleotides align to TRBD1. Germline loops: CDR1 MDHEN, CDR2 SYDVKM. The CDR3 extends over 13 amino acids. The trim removed 6 bases at V and 11 bases at J, leaving 11 bases unmatched. The CDR3 is CASRRPTGASAFF. CDR3 coding DNA: TGTGCCAGCAGACGCCCGACAGGGGCTTCCGCTTTCTTT.

J is TRBJ1-5 and V is TRBV28, with unresolved D. This CDR3 spans 14 amino acids. CDR1 is MDHEN, CDR2 SYDVKM, per germline. V was cut by 1 base and J by 1 base, with 5 bases left in between. CDR3 amino acids: CASSLSQSNQPQHF. CDR3 nucleotides: TGTGCCAGCAGTTTATCCCAGAGCAATCAGCCCCAGCATTTT.

The gene calls are TRBV3-1 (or the pseudogene TRBV3-2) and TRBJ2-2; D perhaps matches TRBD2 (6 bases). The CDR3 length is 14 residues. V lost 4 bases and J 2 bases, leaving 8 bases between the germline ends. Germline lookup yields CDR1 LGHDT and CDR2 YNNKEL (reference sequence). The CDR3 DNA reads as TGTGCCAGCAGCCCTGGGACTAACACCGGGGAGCTGTTTTTT. Its protein is CASSPGTNTGELFF.

V gene TRBV6-2 or TRBV6-3 combines with J gene TRBJ1-5; tentative D call: TRBD1 (5 bases). Trimming took 3 bases from V and 5 from J, leaving 8 bases between them. CDR3 length: 13 residues. Germline assignment: CDR1 MNHEY and CDR2 SVGEGT. The CDR3 DNA sequence: TGTGCCAGCAGTTATCAGGGCTATCAGCCCCAGCATTTT. Its translation is CASSYQGYQPQHF.

The V and J genes are TRBV18 and TRBJ1-4; the D is unclear. The V end was cut by 3 bases, the J end by 15 bases, with 20 bases between. CDR3 length: 14 residues. CDR1 and CDR2 (germline): KGHSH, LQKENI. CDR3 coding DNA: TGTGCCAGCTCACCTTCACAAGGTCGGGGAGAAATGTTTTTT. Translation: CASSPSQGRGEMFF.

The chain joins TRBV7-2 to TRBJ1-5; TRBD1 matches at 7 bases. Germline trimming cut 5 bases from V and 9 bases from J; bases unmatched to any gene: 10. The germline CDR1 and CDR2 sequences are SGHTA and FQGNSA. CDR3 length: 14 residues. The CDR3 is CASSADRDDRPQHF. CDR3 in DNA: TGTGCCAGCAGCGCCGACAGGGACGACCGGCCCCAGCATTTT.

The chain has TRBV2 and TRBJ2-7; 7 bases are shared with TRBD1. This CDR3 spans 14 amino acids. The V and J ends lost 3 bases and 6 bases, in that order; junction bases with no gene match: 8. CDR1 SNHLY and CDR2 FYNNEI come from the germline V gene. CDR3 sequence reads: CASSDVTGSGEQYF. CDR3 nucleotide sequence: TGTGCCAGCAGTGACGTGACAGGGTCAGGCGAGCAGTACTTC.